These 10 T cell receptor beta chains were sequenced from one sample in a study of blood T cell repertoires in COVID-19. Using immunoSEQ multiplex PCR, the repertoire was profiled, and TCRdb retains in-frame clones only, with some absent. The sample has 200,000 to 300,000 clones, around 86% seen once. The sample was peripheral blood. These receptors were collected from a woman aged 60-70 years with active or convalescent COVID-19.

V usage is TRBV30 and J usage is TRBJ1-2, with 8 bases identical to TRBD1. CDR1 GTSNPN and CDR2 SVGIG come from the germline V gene (reference sequence). The CDR3 contains 15 residues. The V gene end was trimmed by 4 bases and the J gene end by 1 base; junction bases not matched to a gene: 8. The CDR3 loop is CAWTRTGQSNYGYTF. For the CDR3, the DNA is TGTGCCTGGACCCGGACAGGGCAAAGTAACTATGGCTACACCTTC.

The chain has TRBV30 and TRBJ1-2, with 7 bases identical to TRBD1. The CDR3 is made up of 12 amino acids. Germline V gene data show CDR1 as GTSNPN and CDR2 as SVGIG (reference sequence). The J segment lost 5 bases and the V segment lost 8 bases, leaving 8 bases of the junction unmatched. CDR3 amino acids: CAESQGVYGYTF. The CDR3 coding sequence is TGTGCCGAATCGCAGGGGGTGTATGGCTACACCTTC.

The V gene is TRBV5-6, the J gene TRBJ2-5; 8 bases map to TRBD1. In germline, CDR1 is SGHDT, CDR2 YYEEEE. This CDR3 contains 14 residues. Trimming cost V 2 bases and J 5 bases; bases outside gene matches: 5. CDR3 bases: TGTGCCAGCAGCTTCGGACAGGGACGGGAGACCCAGTACTTC. Its translation: CASSFGQGRETQYF.

The chain has TRBV6-6 and TRBJ1-4, with D maybe TRBD1 (6 bases). CDR3 length: 16 residues. Trimming cost V 5 bases and J 4 bases, with 17 bases left between them. Looked up from germline, CDR1 is MNHNY and CDR2 is SVGAGI (reference sequence). CDR3 sequence reads: CASSGPRGRVNEKLFF. The CDR3 DNA reads TGTGCCAGCAGTGGGCCCAGGGGCAGGGTTAATGAAAAACTGTTTTTT.

The chain links TRBV4-3 to TRBJ1-6; possibly TRBD1 for D (6 bases). Germline CDR1 LGHNA, CDR2 YSLEER. Trimming cost V 0 bases and J 3 bases, with 6 bases left between them. This CDR3 is built from 15 residues. In nucleotides, the CDR3 is TGCGCCAGCAGCCAAGAGGACAGCTATAATTCACCCCTCCACTTT. It codes for CASSQEDSYNSPLHF.

Ten or more counts support this clone. The rearrangement uses TRBV4-3 and TRBJ2-5; 7 positions agree with TRBD2. Trimming took 4 bases from V and 4 from J; bases not matched to a gene: 12. CDR3 length: 16 amino acids. Germline V lookup: CDR1 LGHNA, CDR2 YSLEER. CDR3 nucleotide sequence: TGCGCCAGCAGCCCAAACACCGGGACTACCGGAGAGACCCAGTACTTC. The encoded protein is CASSPNTGTTGETQYF.

The rearrangement uses TRBV30 and TRBJ1-2; D gene unclear. From germline, CDR1 is GTSNPN and CDR2 SVGIG (reference sequence). The CDR3 has 13 amino acids. V lost 0 bases and J 14 bases, leaving 19 bases between the germline ends. The CDR3 here is CAWSVKFGSPTTF. Written as DNA, the CDR3 is TGTGCCTGGAGTGTAAAGTTTGGGAGCCCCACGACCTTC.

The chain uses TRBV4-1 and TRBJ1-6; tentatively, D is TRBD1 (5 bases). Trimming removed 0 bases at V and 0 bases at J, with 9 bases between. Per the germline V gene, CDR1 is MGHRA and CDR2 is YSYEKL. This CDR3 is 17 amino acids long. The CDR3 here is CASSQDRGSSYNSPLHF. The CDR3 DNA is TGCGCCAGCAGCCAAGATAGGGGCAGCTCCTATAATTCACCCCTCCACTTT.

The V call is TRBV27, the J call TRBJ1-5, with D possibly being TRBD1 (6 bases). V was cut by 6 bases and J by 4 bases, with 10 bases left in between. This CDR3 region has 13 residues. Germline V gene data show CDR1 as MNHEY and CDR2 as SMNVEV (reference sequence). The CDR3 reads CASSRTDNQPQHF. CDR3 bases: TGTGCCAGCAGCCGGACAGATAATCAGCCCCAGCATTTT.

The J gene is TRBJ2-3, the V gene TRBV9, with D possibly matching TRBD2 (5 bases). V was pared by 2 bases and J by 2 bases, with 12 bases between. The CDR3 covers 15 residues. Per the germline V gene, CDR1 is SGDLS and CDR2 is YYNGEE. CDR3 bases: TGTGCCAGCAGCGTTTCAGAGGGAGACACAGATACGCAGTATTTT. It specifies CASSVSEGDTDTQYF.